Listed below are T cell receptor beta chains from one sample, sequenced in a study of T cell responses to AZD1222 COVID-19 vaccine. TCRdb's copy holds only in-frame clones and misses some; the assay was immunoSEQ multiplex PCR. The sample carries some 84,000 clones, 70% to 90% recorded once. The starting material was peripheral blood, obtained 28 days after the second AZD1222 dose. These receptors originate from an adult who received the AZD1222 COVID-19 vaccine. CDR3s include the opening cysteine and the closing phenylalanine or tryptophan. D genes are given only for firm matches. The size field is filled for only some rows; it gives once, few, many or a size class.

>TRBV6-6|-|TRBJ2-7|TRBD2
TGTGCCAGCAGTCGACTAGCGGGAGGTAACTCCTACGAGCAGTACTTC
CASSRLAGGNSYEQYF
>TRBV27|-|TRBJ1-5|-
TGTGCCACAATGGGGGGGTCCAATAGCAATCAGCCCCAGCATTTT
CATMGGSNSNQPQHF
>TRBV19|-|TRBJ1-1|-
TGTGCCAGTAGTCCACACAGGGCATCCGTGAACACTGAAGCTTTCTTT
CASSPHRASVNTEAFF
>TRBV15|-|TRBJ1-2|-
TGTGCCACCAGCAGAGGGGGGGCGAGCGGCTACACCTTC
CATSRGGASGYTF
>TRBV30|-|TRBJ1-1|-
TGTGCCTGGAGTCCCCAGGGGATCGCTGAAGCTTTCTTT
CAWSPQGIAEAFF
>TRBV7-9|medium-sized|TRBJ1-4|-
TGTGCCAGCAGCTTAGCGGAGGTGAAGGGTGAAAAACTGTTTTTT
CASSLAEVKGEKLFF
>TRBV6-5|-|TRBJ1-5|-
TGTGCCAGCAGGAGAGACGGGGGTAGCAATCAGCCCCAGCATTTT
CASRRDGGSNQPQHF
>TRBV28|-|TRBJ2-5|-
TGTGCCAGCAGTTCGGGGCTCCAAGAGACCCAGTACTTC
CASSSGLQETQYF
>TRBV20-1|-|TRBJ1-1|-
TGCAGTGCTAGTAAACCGGGCCGGATTATGGGTACTGAAGCTTTCTTT
CSASKPGRIMGTEAFF
>TRBV18|-|TRBJ1-1|-
TGTGCCAGCTCACCAGGGGCCGAAAAGAACACTGAAGCTTTCTTT
CASSPGAEKNTEAFF
>TRBV27|once|TRBJ1-1|-
TGTGCCAGCAGTTTAAAAGGGAACACTGAAGCTTTCTTT
CASSLKGNTEAFF
>TRBV27|-|TRBJ1-2|TRBD1
TGTGCCAGCAGTTTGACAGGGGGCGCATCTGGCTACACCTTC
CASSLTGGASGYTF
>TRBV6-2/TRBV6-3|-|TRBJ2-7|-
TGTGCCAGCAGTTACGAGGCAGGGGCCCCCTACGAGCAGTACTTC
CASSYEAGAPYEQYF
>TRBV5-1|once|TRBJ1-1|-
TGCGCCAGCCTCGTAGATGGACAGACTGAAGCTTTCTTT
CASLVDGQTEAFF
>TRBV10-3|-|TRBJ2-7|TRBD2
TGTGCCATCAGGCCTTCAGAGGGAGCGGGGGAGCAGTACTTC
CAIRPSEGAGEQYF
>TRBV5-6|-|TRBJ2-7|-
TGTGCCAGCAGCTCCCGCCGAGAGCAGTACTTC
CASSSRREQYF
>TRBV3-1/TRBV3-2|-|TRBJ2-7|-
TGTGCCAGCACGCTGGGGGGGGGCGCGATGGACGAGCAGTACTTC
CASTLGGGAMDEQYF
>TRBV6-6|-|TRBJ1-2|-
TGTGCCAGCAGTTACGGGGTAAACTATGGCTACACCTTC
CASSYGVNYGYTF
>TRBV11-3|-|TRBJ2-1|TRBD2
TGTGCCAGCAGCCTAGCGGGCTCCTACAATGAGCAGTTCTTC
CASSLAGSYNEQFF
>TRBV7-9|-|TRBJ1-1|TRBD1
TGTGCCAGCAGCGCCACACACAGGGGGAGGACTGAAGCTTTCTTT
CASSATHRGRTEAFF
>TRBV19|-|TRBJ2-1|TRBD2
TGTGCCAGTAGCCGGACTAGCGGGAGGGCCGACAATGAGCAGTTCTTC
CASSRTSGRADNEQFF
>TRBV14|-|TRBJ1-1|-
TGTGCCAGCAGCCAAGAGGTCGGGGTCTCTGAAGCTTTCTTT
CASSQEVGVSEAFF
>TRBV9|-|TRBJ2-2|TRBD1
TGTGCCAGCAGCAACGGACAGGGCGGGGAGCTGTTTTTT
CASSNGQGGELFF
>TRBV29-1|-|TRBJ1-2|TRBD1
TGCAGCCTTGGACAGGAGAATGGCTACACCTTT
CSLGQENGYTF
>TRBV12-3/TRBV12-4|-|TRBJ1-2|-
TGTGCCAGCAGCCCCCTACGCTATGGCTACACCTTC
CASSPLRYGYTF
>TRBV9|-|TRBJ1-3|-
TGTGCCAGCAGCGTAGCCCCACAGGATTCTGGAAACACCATATATTTT
CASSVAPQDSGNTIYF
>TRBV5-1|-|TRBJ2-1|TRBD1
TGCGCCAGCAGCTTGAGTGGCGGCGGACAGGGGCGGGGGAATGAGCAGTTCTTC
CASSLSGGGQGRGNEQFF
>TRBV7-8|-|TRBJ2-7|TRBD2
TGTGCCAGCAGCTCCCTAAGTGGGACTAGCGGCGATGGGGAGCAGTACTTC
CASSSLSGTSGDGEQYF
>TRBV11-2|-|TRBJ2-2|TRBD2
TGTGCCAGCAGCCCGGGACTAGCATTCGGGGAGCTGTTTTTT
CASSPGLAFGELFF
>TRBV5-8|once|TRBJ1-6|-
TGTGCCAGCAGCTTTAGTGGCAAAGTCATCTATAATTCACCCCTCCACTTT
CASSFSGKVIYNSPLHF
>TRBV5-1|-|TRBJ2-7|TRBD2
TGCGCCAGCAGCTCCCAGACTAGCGGGAGAGAGATGCAGTACTTC
CASSSQTSGREMQYF
>TRBV27|-|TRBJ1-1|-
TGTGCCAGCAGTTTATTAGGCTCCGCTTCAGAAGCTTTCTTT
CASSLLGSASEAFF
>TRBV14|-|TRBJ2-2|TRBD1
TGTGCCAGCAGCCAATTACAGGGGGCGATTGGTACCGGGGAGCTGTTTTTT
CASSQLQGAIGTGELFF
>TRBV25-1|-|TRBJ2-3|-
TGTGCCAGCTCATCCAGGGGGGTAACCACAGATACGCAGTATTTT
CASSSRGVTTDTQYF
>TRBV10-3|-|TRBJ2-7|TRBD1
TGTGCCATCAGTCCGGGACAGGGATTATACGAGCAGTACTTC
CAISPGQGLYEQYF
>TRBV2|-|TRBJ2-7|TRBD1
TGTGCCAGCAGGACGACAGGGGTTTTTAATGACGAGCAGTACTTC
CASRTTGVFNDEQYF
>TRBV6-4|-|TRBJ2-3|TRBD2
TGTGCCAGCAGTGACTCGACTAGCGGGAGCACAGATACGCAGTATTTT
CASSDSTSGSTDTQYF
>TRBV15|-|TRBJ1-5|TRBD1
TGTGCCACCAGAATAGGACAGGCGAATCAGCCCCAGCATTTT
CATRIGQANQPQHF
>TRBV5-1|-|TRBJ2-2|-
TGCGCCAGCAGCTGGGACACCGGGGAGCTGTTTTTT
CASSWDTGELFF